Each of the 4 T cell receptor beta chains below was sequenced from the same sample in a study of OX40 agonist ivuxolimab in advanced cancers. The repertoire was sequenced with immunoSEQ multiplex PCR; TCRdb's copy has only in-frame clones and lacks some. Seen here are roughly 86,000 clones, around nine tenths observed once, and the top ten hold around 2.8%. The input for sequencing was CD4+ or CD8+ T cells sorted from blood, taken in a trial of the OX40 agonist ivuxolimab. The source of these receptors is an adult with an advanced solid tumor such as melanoma, head and neck, liver or kidney cancer.

The chain links TRBV6-1 to TRBJ2-2; D is unclear. Trimming pared 5 bases from V and 7 bases from J, leaving 5 bases between. The CDR3 runs to 11 residues. Germline V gene data show CDR1 as MNHNS and CDR2 as SASEGT. CDR3 sequence: CASSSGGELFF. CDR3 sequence (DNA): TGTGCCAGCAGTTCGGGCGGGGAGCTGTTTTTT.

This sequence joins TRBV4-1 and TRBJ1-4, with D tentatively TRBD1 (5 bases). The length of the CDR3 is 15 residues. The ends were cut back, 4 bases at V and 0 bases at J, with 9 bases in the middle. The germline V gene encodes CDR1 MGHRA and CDR2 YSYEKL. Here the CDR3 reads CASSPRGATNEKLFF. The CDR3 coding sequence is TGCGCCAGCAGCCCGCGGGGGGCAACTAATGAAAAACTGTTTTTT.

The rearrangement uses TRBV2 and TRBJ1-1, with D tentatively TRBD1 (5 bases). V was pared by 4 bases and J by 3 bases, with 15 bases between. Germline V lookup: CDR1 SNHLY, CDR2 FYNNEI. The CDR3 totals 15 residues. Here the CDR3 DNA reads TGTGCCAGCAGTGTGGGACCTTGGCAGGACACTGAAGCTTTCTTT. It codes for CASSVGPWQDTEAFF.

CDR3 nucleotide sequence: TGTGCCAGCACCCCTCTTACTCCAATGAACACTGAAGCTTTCTTT. Protein sequence: CASTPLTPMNTEAFF. The chain uses TRBV28 and TRBJ1-1; D uncertain. Germline loops: CDR1 MDHEN, CDR2 SYDVKM. The CDR3 runs 15 residues. Between the trimmed V and J ends, which lost 7 bases and 0 bases, there was a span of 15 bases.